The present T cell receptor (beta chain) was sequenced within a study of blood T cell repertoires in COVID-19. Study-level background: The origin of the acute and convalescent COVID-19 samples was the United States, Italy and Spain. Sources were T cells, B-cell-depleted T cells, or PBMCs; the material itself was cDNA or gDNA.

This clone has only a few counts. Original data processing: Amplifying reference gene primers gave estimates of nucleated cell counts. Data came from immunoSEQ multiplex PCR; TCRdb stores just in-frame clones and leaves some out. V, J and clone size were drawn from that table, and D and trimming were deduced from the DNA. This table holds 100,000 to 150,000 clones, 85% to 90% found once. This CDR3 has 16 residues. From germline, CDR1 is SGHVS and CDR2 FNYEAQ. Trimming took off 0 bases at V and 1 base at J, with 7 bases between the two ends. This receptor was identified in a man between 65 and 80 years old with active or convalescent COVID-19. Sample: peripheral blood. The chain employs TRBV7-6 and TRBJ2-6; D uncertain. CDR3 DNA sequence: TGTGCCAGCAGCTTAGCGGTCGGGTCTGGGGCCAACGTCCTGACTTTC. Its protein product is CASSLAVGSGANVLTF.